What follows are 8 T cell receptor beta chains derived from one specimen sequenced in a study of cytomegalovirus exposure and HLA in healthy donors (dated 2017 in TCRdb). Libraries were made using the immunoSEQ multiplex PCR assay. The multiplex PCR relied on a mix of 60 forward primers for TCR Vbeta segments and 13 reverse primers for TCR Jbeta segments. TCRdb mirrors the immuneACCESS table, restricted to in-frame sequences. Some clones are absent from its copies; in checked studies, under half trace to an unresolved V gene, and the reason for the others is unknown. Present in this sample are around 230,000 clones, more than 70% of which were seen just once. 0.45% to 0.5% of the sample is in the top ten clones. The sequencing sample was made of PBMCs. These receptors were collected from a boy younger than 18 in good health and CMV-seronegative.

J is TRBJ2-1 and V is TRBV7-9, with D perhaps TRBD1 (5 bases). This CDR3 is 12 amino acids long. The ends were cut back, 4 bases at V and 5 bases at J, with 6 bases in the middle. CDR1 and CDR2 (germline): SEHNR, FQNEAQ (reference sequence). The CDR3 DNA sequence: TGTGCCAGCAGCTGGGGCCACAATGAGCAGTTCTTC. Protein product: CASSWGHNEQFF.

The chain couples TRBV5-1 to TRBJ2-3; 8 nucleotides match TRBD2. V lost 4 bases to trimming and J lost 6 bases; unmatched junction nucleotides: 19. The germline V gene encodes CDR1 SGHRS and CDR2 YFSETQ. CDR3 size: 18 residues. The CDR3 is CASSEILRGAGGGDTQYF. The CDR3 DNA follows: TGCGCCAGCAGCGAGATCCTTCGAGGGGCGGGAGGTGGGGATACGCAGTATTTT.

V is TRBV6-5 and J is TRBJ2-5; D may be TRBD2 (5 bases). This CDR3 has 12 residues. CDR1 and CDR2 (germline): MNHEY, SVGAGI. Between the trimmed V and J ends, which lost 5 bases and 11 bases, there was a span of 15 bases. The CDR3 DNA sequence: TGTGCCAGCAGTGATCCCCTTTGGGAGCAGTACTTC. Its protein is CASSDPLWEQYF.

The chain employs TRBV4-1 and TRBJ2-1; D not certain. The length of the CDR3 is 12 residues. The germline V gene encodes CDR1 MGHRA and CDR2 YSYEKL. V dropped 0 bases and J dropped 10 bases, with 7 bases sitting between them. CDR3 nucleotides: TGCGCCAGCAGCCAAGACAGGTGGGAGCAGTTCTTC. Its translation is CASSQDRWEQFF.

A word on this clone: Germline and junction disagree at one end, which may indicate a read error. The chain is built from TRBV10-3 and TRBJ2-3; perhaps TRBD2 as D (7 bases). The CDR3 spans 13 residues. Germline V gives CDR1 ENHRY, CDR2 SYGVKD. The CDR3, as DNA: TGTGCCATCGCAGGGGAGGGCACATATACGCAGTATTTT. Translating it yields CAIAGEGTYTQYF.

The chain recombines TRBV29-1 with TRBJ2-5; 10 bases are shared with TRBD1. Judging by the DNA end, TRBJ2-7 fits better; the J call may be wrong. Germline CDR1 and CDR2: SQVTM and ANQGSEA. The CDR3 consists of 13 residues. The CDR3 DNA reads TGCAGCGTTAATCCGGGACAGGGGTCCGAGCAGTACTTC. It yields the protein CSVNPGQGSEQYF.

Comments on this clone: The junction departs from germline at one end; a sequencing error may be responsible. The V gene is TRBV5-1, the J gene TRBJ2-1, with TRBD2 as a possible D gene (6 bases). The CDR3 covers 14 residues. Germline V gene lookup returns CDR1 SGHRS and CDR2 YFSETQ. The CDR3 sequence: CASSLASEYNEQFF. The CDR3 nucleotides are TGCGCCAGCAGTTTGGCTAGCGAATACAATGAGCAGTTCTTC.

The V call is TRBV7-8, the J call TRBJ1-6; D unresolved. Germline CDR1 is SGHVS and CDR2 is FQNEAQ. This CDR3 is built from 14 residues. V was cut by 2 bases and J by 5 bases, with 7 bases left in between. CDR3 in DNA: TGTGCCAGCAGCTTACCGGGAGATAATTCACCCCTCCACTTT. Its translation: CASSLPGDNSPLHF.